Following are 18 T cell receptor beta chains from one sample sequenced in a study of blood T cell repertoires in COVID-19 (dated by TCRdb to about 2020). Receptors were amplified or captured by the immunoSEQ multiplex PCR assay. Entries here come from immuneACCESS through TCRdb and include only in-frame sequences with V and J called. Some clones fail to appear in such tables; in the studies checked, an unresolved V gene covers under half of the shortfall, and the cause of the remainder is unknown. This sample holds around 370,000 clones; 70% to 90% were observed only once. The top ten hold 1.2% of the sample. Sequenced material: PBMCs or T cells enriched from blood (not recorded which). These receptors all stem from a young woman who had recovered from COVID-19.

This chain joins TRBV5-1 and TRBJ2-2; 7 bases line up with TRBD2. Looked up from germline, CDR1 is SGHRS and CDR2 is YFSETQ. The CDR3 has 15 amino acids. Trimming cost V 1 base and J 5 bases; bases outside gene matches: 5. CDR3 coding DNA: TGCGCCAGCAGCTTGTCGGCGGGGGAAACCGGGGAGCTGTTTTTT. Protein: CASSLSAGETGELFF.

The rearrangement joins TRBV6-5 to TRBJ2-7, with a possible D match to TRBD1 (6 bases). The CDR3 has 15 amino acids. Per the germline V gene, CDR1 is MNHEY and CDR2 is SVGAGI. Trimming left V 5 bases short and J 0 bases short, with 14 bases between. The CDR3 DNA follows: TGTGCCAGCAGTCGTCAGGGACAACTCTCCTACGAGCAGTACTTC. Encoded protein: CASSRQGQLSYEQYF.

This clone was counted ten times or more. This chain connects TRBV6-2 or TRBV6-3 to TRBJ1-1; D is undetermined. V lost 4 bases to trimming and J lost 0 bases, with 9 bases between them. CDR1 and CDR2 from the germline V gene are MNHEY and SVGEGT. The CDR3 is 14 amino acids. CDR3: CASSLAYMNTEAFF. The CDR3 DNA follows: TGTGCCAGCAGTTTGGCATATATGAACACTGAAGCTTTCTTT.

V gene TRBV28 combines with J gene TRBJ2-4; D might be TRBD1 (6 bases). V was cut by 3 bases and J by 6 bases, with 9 bases left in between. Germline V gene lookup returns CDR1 MDHEN and CDR2 SYDVKM. There are 13 residues in the CDR3. The CDR3 spells CASSLVQGNIQYF. The CDR3, as DNA: TGTGCCAGCAGTTTGGTACAGGGAAACATTCAGTACTTC.

For this clone: Different DNA sequences within this sample yield the same CDR3. The chain links TRBV9 to TRBJ2-2; the D gene is possibly TRBD1 (5 bases). Germline CDR1 reads SGDLS; CDR2 reads YYNGEE. V was shortened by 0 bases and J by 5 bases, with 8 bases between the two germline ends. The CDR3 runs 14 residues. CDR3 sequence (DNA): TGTGCCAGCAGCGTAGAAGGGGCGACCGGGGAGCTGTTTTTT. Translated: CASSVEGATGELFF.

The V and J genes are TRBV7-2 and TRBJ1-2; D unresolved. Germline V gene sequence: CDR1 SGHTA, CDR2 FQGNSA. Trimming shortened V by 4 bases and J by 2 bases, and 11 bases separated the two germline ends. The CDR3 contains 14 residues. This CDR3 reads CASSYIQSNYGYTF. The CDR3 DNA sequence: TGTGCCAGCAGCTATATACAGTCGAACTATGGCTACACCTTC.

The V gene is TRBV5-1, the J gene TRBJ1-2, with D possibly being TRBD1 (5 bases). The ends were cut back, 5 bases at V and 4 bases at J, with 21 bases in the middle. This CDR3 has 16 residues. Germline V gene data show CDR1 as SGHRS and CDR2 as YFSETQ. CDR3 protein: CASRPYEGEGGYGYTF. For the CDR3, the DNA is TGCGCCAGCAGGCCCTACGAAGGGGAGGGTGGCTATGGCTACACCTTC.

The chain joins TRBV9 to TRBJ1-3; maybe TRBD1 (5 bases). V was cut by 3 bases and J by 1 base, with 14 bases left in between. Germline assignment: CDR1 SGDLS and CDR2 YYNGEE. The CDR3 extends over 16 amino acids. The CDR3 region has the DNA TGTGCCAGCAGCGAGGGGTGGGGTAGTTCTGGAAACACCATATATTTT. Its protein product is CASSEGWGSSGNTIYF.

This chain links TRBV7-9 with TRBJ2-5; D unclear. Germline CDR1 reads SEHNR; CDR2 reads FQNEAQ (reference sequence). The CDR3 runs to 15 residues. Trimming took off 6 bases at V and 5 bases at J, with 19 bases between the two ends. The CDR3 spells CASRPPIRDWETQYF. The CDR3 region has the DNA TGTGCCAGCAGACCCCCGATCCGAGACTGGGAGACCCAGTACTTC. The whole variable domain, filled in from reference TRBV7-9 and TRBJ2-5, reads DTGVSQNPRHKITKRGQNVTFRCDPISEHNRLYWYRQTLGQGPEFLTYFQNEAQLEKSRLLSDRFSAERPKGSFSTLEIQRTEQGDSAMYLCASRPPIRDWETQYFGPGTRLLVL.

V gene TRBV11-2 combines with J gene TRBJ2-2; D is perhaps TRBD1 (5 bases). Trimming cost V 1 base and J 0 bases, with 9 bases left between them. The CDR3 totals 16 residues. Per the germline V gene, CDR1 is SGHAT and CDR2 is FQNNGV. The CDR3 protein is CASSLGQITNTGELFF. The CDR3, as DNA: TGTGCCAGCAGCTTAGGACAGATTACGAACACCGGGGAGCTGTTTTTT.

The gene calls are TRBV5-1 and TRBJ2-7; TRBD1 agrees at 11 bases. Germline V CDR1 and CDR2: SGHRS, YFSETQ. The V and J ends lost 4 bases and 3 bases, in that order; junction bases with no gene match: 6. This CDR3 region has 15 residues. The CDR3 spells CASSLGQGAVYEQYF. In DNA form, the CDR3 reads TGCGCCAGCAGCCTAGGACAGGGGGCGGTCTACGAGCAGTACTTC.

The chain recombines TRBV6-5 with TRBJ1-1, with D maybe TRBD1 (5 bases). Germline V gene lookup returns CDR1 MNHEY and CDR2 SVGAGI. CDR3 length: 15 amino acids. Trimming cost V 6 bases and J 6 bases, with 20 bases left between them. The CDR3 sequence is CASSARGTANAEAFF. CDR3 DNA: TGTGCCAGCAGCGCCCGGGGGACGGCTAACGCTGAAGCTTTCTTT.

In DNA form, the CDR3 reads TGTGCTAGTGGCCGAGGACAGTCCTACGAGCAGTACTTC. Residues: CASGRGQSYEQYF. The J gene is TRBJ2-7, the V gene TRBV12-5; possibly TRBD1 for D (6 bases). The germline V and J ends were trimmed by 6 bases and 1 base, with 10 bases remaining between them. The CDR3 consists of 13 residues. Germline values: CDR1 LGHNT, CDR2 FRNRAP.

This chain links TRBV28 with TRBJ1-5; TRBD1 aligns across 7 bases. Trimming took 7 bases from V and 7 from J; bases not matched to a gene: 7. The CDR3 is made up of 13 amino acids. Germline V gene lookup returns CDR1 MDHEN and CDR2 SYDVKM. CDR3 protein: CASTEGARQPQHF. Here the CDR3 DNA reads TGTGCCAGCACAGAGGGGGCTCGGCAGCCCCAGCATTTT. Supplemented by reference TRBV28 and TRBJ1-5, the full variable domain reads DVKVTQSSRYLVKRTGEKVFLECVQDMDHENMFWYRQDPGLGLRLIYFSYDVKMKEKGDIPEGYSVSREKKERFSLILESASTNQTSMYLCASTEGARQPQHFGDGTRLSIL.

This clone was found once. This chain links TRBV28 with TRBJ2-7; a weak D match, TRBD2 (6 bases). The V gene's germline CDR1 is MDHEN and CDR2 SYDVKM. The CDR3 is 13 residues long. V was shortened by 6 bases and J by 3 bases, with 12 bases between the two germline ends. Here the CDR3 reads CASREASDYEQYF. CDR3 nucleotides: TGTGCCAGCAGGGAGGCTAGCGACTACGAGCAGTACTTC.

V usage is TRBV6-5 and J usage is TRBJ1-6; D gene unclear. CDR1 and CDR2 from the germline V gene are MNHEY and SVGAGI. V lost 5 bases to trimming and J lost 7 bases, with 12 bases between them. The CDR3 is 14 amino acids. CDR3 sequence reads: CASSSVVRNSPLHF. CDR3 nucleotides: TGTGCCAGCAGTAGCGTCGTGAGGAATTCACCCCTCCACTTT.

The chain employs TRBV28 and TRBJ2-1, with TRBD1 identical over 12 bases. CDR1 MDHEN and CDR2 SYDVKM come from the germline V gene. CDR3 size: 15 residues. The ends lost 6 bases at V and 9 bases at J; junction bases unmatched: 9. CDR3 DNA sequence: TGTGCCAGCAGCCACCGGGACAGGGGGCGGGTTGAGCAGTTCTTC. It specifies CASSHRDRGRVEQFF.

The DNA of the CDR3 is TGTGCCAGCAGCCCATTCAGATCCACAGATACGCAGTATTTT. Translated: CASSPFRSTDTQYF. This chain connects TRBV11-2 to TRBJ2-3; no definite D call. V was cut by 5 bases and J by 2 bases, with 11 bases left in between. The CDR3 is 14 residues long. Germline V lookup: CDR1 SGHAT, CDR2 FQNNGV.